This is a list of T cell receptor beta chains from one sample in a study of blood T cells in healthy people across ages. TCRdb processed the 5' RACE reads anew with MiXCR; each CDR3 protein has one entry. This table holds approximately 800,000 distinct CDR3 sequences, around 34% found once. The source material was blood. These receptors all come from a man between 18 and 29 years old in good health. Each CDR3 is given with its conserved first and last residue. The D gene is left open where the match is weak. Size tells how often a clone was seen (once, few, many) or the class of an expanded clone, and some rows leave it out.

d_call,v_call,clone_size,j_call,cdr3_nt,cdr3_aa
TRBD1,TRBV6-6,many,TRBJ1-2,TGTGCCAGCAGTTACACACAGACAGGGAGTGGGGCCTATGGCTACACCTTC,CASSYTQTGSGAYGYTF
TRBD1,TRBV12-3/TRBV12-4,few,TRBJ2-3,TGTGCCAGCAGTTCTCCCGGGACAGGGAGCACAGATACGCAGTATTTT,CASSSPGTGSTDTQYF
TRBD2,TRBV28,NA,TRBJ2-3,TGTGCCAGCAGTTCCGCGGGAGCCCGGACACTTAGCACAGATACGCAGTATTTT,CASSSAGARTLSTDTQYF
TRBD1,TRBV4-1,NA,TRBJ1-2,TGCGCCAGCAGCCCCAGGGCACAGGGGGCCTGGGGCTACACCTTC,CASSPRAQGAWGYTF
NA,TRBV20-1,many,TRBJ2-1,TGCAGTGCTAGCCTTCTAGCGTCGGATGAGCAGTTCTTC,CSASLLASDEQFF
NA,TRBV20-1,few,TRBJ2-1,TGCAGTGCTCATCCTACAAGGTTCTACAATGAGCAGTTCTTC,CSAHPTRFYNEQFF
NA,TRBV5-1,NA,TRBJ1-1,TGCGCCAGCAGCTCTGCCATTCACACTGAAGCTTTCTTT,CASSSAIHTEAFF
NA,TRBV9,NA,TRBJ1-2,TGTGCCAGCAGCACCCACGGAAGGGGCAGGAGTAACTATGGCTACACCTTC,CASSTHGRGRSNYGYTF
NA,TRBV18,few,TRBJ2-1,TGTGCCAGCTCACCGAGCTATGAGCAGTTCTTC,CASSPSYEQFF
NA,TRBV19,once,TRBJ1-1,TGTGCCAGTAGCCCTACAAACAGCAACACTGAAGCTTTCTTT,CASSPTNSNTEAFF
NA,TRBV7-9,NA,TRBJ2-1,TGTGCCAGCGCCTTAACGGGGGAAACCAATGAGCAGTTCTTC,CASALTGETNEQFF
TRBD2,TRBV7-6,once,TRBJ2-7,TGTGCCAGCAGCTTAGATCTAGCGGCAAAGGGCGAGCAGTACTTC,CASSLDLAAKGEQYF
TRBD2,TRBV5-1,many,TRBJ2-1,TGCGCCAGCAGCTTGTCGACTAGCGTGAATGAGCAGTTCTTC,CASSLSTSVNEQFF
NA,TRBV21-1,NA,TRBJ2-6,TGTGCCAGCAGCAAAGAGGCCCTAGCGGGGCCGATCTCTGGGGCCAACGTCCTGACTTTC,CASSKEALAGPISGANVLTF
NA,TRBV7-3,few,TRBJ1-1,TGTGCCAGCAGCTTAACCATGAACACTGAAGCTTTCTTT,CASSLTMNTEAFF
TRBD2,TRBV5-1,NA,TRBJ2-1,TGCGCCAGCAGCTTTGGGACTAGCGGGGGGGGTGAGCAGTTCTTC,CASSFGTSGGGEQFF
TRBD2,TRBV4-3,NA,TRBJ2-3,TGCGGCAGCAGCCAAGATTGGCGGGGGAACACAGATACGCAGTATTTT,CGSSQDWRGNTDTQYF
TRBD2,TRBV20-1,few,TRBJ2-3,TGCAGTGCTGGAAGGAGCGGGGGGGCCTCAGATACGCAGTATTTT,CSAGRSGGASDTQYF
NA,TRBV2,few,TRBJ1-2,TGTGCCAGCAGTGGCCCCCAGATCGAGGGCTACACCTTC,CASSGPQIEGYTF
NA,TRBV6-2/TRBV6-3,few,TRBJ2-5,TGTGCCAGCAGTTACAGTGGGATAGTAACCCGGGTAAAGACCCAGTACTTC,CASSYSGIVTRVKTQYF
TRBD1,TRBV11-2,few,TRBJ2-4,TGTGCCAGCACCCCAACCCCCGGGACAGCACAAACCAAAAACATTCAGTACTTC,CASTPTPGTAQTKNIQYF
NA,TRBV28,NA,TRBJ2-7,TGTGCCAGCAGTGGGACCCCCCTTGGCGAGCAGTACTTC,CASSGTPLGEQYF
TRBD1,TRBV5-1,NA,TRBJ2-2,TGCGCCAGCAAAAACGGACAGGGGAACACCGGGGAGCTGTTTTTT,CASKNGQGNTGELFF
TRBD1,TRBV6-2/TRBV6-3,NA,TRBJ2-7,TGTGCCAGCAGTTACCCGGACAGGGGGCTTAAAAATTACGAGCAGTACTTC,CASSYPDRGLKNYEQYF
NA,TRBV7-3,few,TRBJ1-2,TGTGCCAGCAGCTTGGGTCAGGATCCCTATGGCTACACCTTC,CASSLGQDPYGYTF
NA,TRBV6-2/TRBV6-3,NA,TRBJ1-2,TGTGCCAGCAGTTACTCTCCCAGATATTATGGCTACACCTTC,CASSYSPRYYGYTF
NA,TRBV20-1,NA,TRBJ1-2,TGCAGTGCTAGAGTATCCCAGGGATATGGCTACACCTTC,CSARVSQGYGYTF
NA,TRBV2,few,TRBJ2-5,TGTGCCAGCAGCGGACAGTACCAAGAGACCCAGTACTTC,CASSGQYQETQYF
NA,TRBV11-2,NA,TRBJ1-2,TGTGCCAGCAGCCCCGTGGGGGGGGCGGGAGACTATGGCTACACCTTC,CASSPVGGAGDYGYTF
NA,TRBV9,many,TRBJ1-2,TGTGCCAGCAGCCCCCGGGACGGGAAGACGGGATACACCTTC,CASSPRDGKTGYTF
NA,TRBV7-8,many,TRBJ2-4,TGTGCCAGCAGCTTAGAAGGGAACATTCAGTACTTC,CASSLEGNIQYF
NA,TRBV20-1,many,TRBJ2-3,TGCAGTGCGGAGAGGCGTCGGATTAGCACAGATACGCAGTATTTT,CSAERRRISTDTQYF
NA,TRBV20-1,many,TRBJ1-5,TGCAGTGCTCGACGAGGGGCGGACAATCAGCCCCAGCATTTT,CSARRGADNQPQHF
TRBD1,TRBV20-1,few,TRBJ1-2,TGCAGTGCAAGCCTGGGACAGGAGGTCTATGGCTACACCTTC,CSASLGQEVYGYTF
TRBD2,TRBV12-3/TRBV12-4,many,TRBJ2-5,TGTGCCACCTCGTCTAGCGGGGGTGGAGAGACCCAGTACTTC,CATSSSGGGETQYF
NA,TRBV20-1,few,TRBJ2-3,TGCAGTACCCAGGGAATAGCGAGCACAGATACGCAGTATTTT,CSTQGIASTDTQYF
NA,TRBV7-2,NA,TRBJ2-3,TGTGCCAGCAGCTCCAGTCCGGGGGATACGCAGTATTTT,CASSSSPGDTQYF
TRBD1,TRBV7-9,NA,TRBJ2-2,TGTGCCAGCAGCTTATACAGGGGGCGAAGGGACACCGGGGAGCTGTTTTTT,CASSLYRGRRDTGELFF
TRBD1,TRBV3-1,many,TRBJ2-7,TGTGCCAGCAGCCAGTGGACAGGGTCCTACGAGCAGTACTTC,CASSQWTGSYEQYF
NA,TRBV5-6,many,TRBJ2-1,TGTGCCAGCAGCTTGGTCTCAGCGGGCACCTCCTACAATGAGCAGTTCTTC,CASSLVSAGTSYNEQFF
NA,TRBV20-1,NA,TRBJ2-2,TGCAGTGCGCCGACCGGGACATACACCGGGGAGCTGTTTTTT,CSAPTGTYTGELFF
NA,TRBV12-3/TRBV12-4,many,TRBJ1-2,TGTGCCAGCAGTTTAGGTCAGGGCACCTATGGCTACACCTTC,CASSLGQGTYGYTF
NA,TRBV21-1,few,TRBJ2-7,TGTGCCAGCATCTTCGCGGGGCAGGGGGTATTCTACGAGCAGTACTTC,CASIFAGQGVFYEQYF
TRBD1,TRBV7-9,NA,TRBJ1-1,TGTGCCAGCACCCTCGGATACAGGGGTGCTTTCTTT,CASTLGYRGAFF
NA,TRBV7-2,few,TRBJ2-7,TGTGCCAGCAGCTTAGCGTCGTACGGACCCTACGAGCAGTACTTC,CASSLASYGPYEQYF
NA,TRBV14,NA,TRBJ2-7,TGTGCCAGCAGCCCCCCGGTAGGGGACCCCTACGAGCAGTACTTC,CASSPPVGDPYEQYF
NA,TRBV29-1,many,TRBJ2-5,TGCAGCGTTGAAAGGCGTCGAGAGACCCAGTACTTC,CSVERRRETQYF
NA,TRBV20-1,few,TRBJ1-1,TGCAGTGCTAGAGATCGGCGGACGGCTTTGAACACTGAAGCTTTCTTT,CSARDRRTALNTEAFF